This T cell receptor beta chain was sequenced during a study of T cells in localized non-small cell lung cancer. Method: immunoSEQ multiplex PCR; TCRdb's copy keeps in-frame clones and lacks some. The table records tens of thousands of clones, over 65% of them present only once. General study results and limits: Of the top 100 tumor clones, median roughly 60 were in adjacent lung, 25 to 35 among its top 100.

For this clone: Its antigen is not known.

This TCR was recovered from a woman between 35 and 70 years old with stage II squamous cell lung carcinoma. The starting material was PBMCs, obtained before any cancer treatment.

CDR3 loop: CASSGRSLSYNEQFF. The CDR3, as DNA: TGCGCCAGCAGTGGGCGGTCCTTATCCTACAATGAGCAGTTCTTC. The J gene is TRBJ2-1, the V gene TRBV5-1; no clear D gene. The germline gives CDR1 SGHRS, CDR2 YFSETQ. The CDR3 extends over 15 amino acids. V shed 5 bases and J shed 1 base, with 13 bases lying between them.